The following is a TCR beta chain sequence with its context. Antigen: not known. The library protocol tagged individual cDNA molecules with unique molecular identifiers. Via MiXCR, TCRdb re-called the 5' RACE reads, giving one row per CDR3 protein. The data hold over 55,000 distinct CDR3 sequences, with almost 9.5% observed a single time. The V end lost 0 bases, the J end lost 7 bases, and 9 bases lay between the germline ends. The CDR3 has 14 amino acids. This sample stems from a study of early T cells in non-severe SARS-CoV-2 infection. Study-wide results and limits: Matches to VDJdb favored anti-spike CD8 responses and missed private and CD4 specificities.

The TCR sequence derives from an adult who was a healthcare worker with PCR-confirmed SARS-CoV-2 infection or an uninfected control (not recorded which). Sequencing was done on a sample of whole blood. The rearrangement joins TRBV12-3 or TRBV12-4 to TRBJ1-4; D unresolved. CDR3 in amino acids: CASSLALRGEKLFF. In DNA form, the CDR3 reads TGTGCCAGCAGTTTAGCGCTGCGGGGTGAAAAACTGTTTTTT.